This TCR beta chain was sequenced for a study of blood T cell repertoires in COVID-19. Whole-study context: The United States, Italy and Spain provided the acute and convalescent COVID-19 samples.

TCRdb keeps only in-frame clones here, not all; method: immunoSEQ multiplex PCR. Counted here are roughly 280,000 clones, 70% to 90% occurring once; the ten biggest clones make up roughly 5.6%. The V gene end was trimmed by 8 bases and the J gene end by 4 bases; junction bases not matched to a gene: 8. Germline V CDR1 and CDR2: MNHEY, SVGAGI. The CDR3 spans 14 residues. The sequence came from a woman aged 55-70 years with COVID-19, enrolled during active disease. The gene calls are TRBV6-5 and TRBJ1-2; TRBD1 matches 9 bases. The sample was peripheral blood. The CDR3 nucleotides read TGTGCCAGCCGACCAGGACAGGGGACCTATGGCTACACCTTC. Its protein is CASRPGQGTYGYTF.